This T cell receptor (beta chain) was obtained from a study of early T cells in non-severe SARS-CoV-2 infection. For the study at large: RNA in bulk from unsorted whole blood was sequenced, and chains were unpaired.

General study points: Matching with VDJdb favored anti-spike CD8 responses (missing private and CD4 specificities).

Ten or more counts support this clonotype. Its matching antigen is unknown. V was clipped by 0 bases and J by 6 bases, with 8 bases between them. This CDR3 is built from 13 residues. CDR1 and CDR2 from the germline V gene are MNHEY and SVGAGI. Unique molecular identifiers tagged individual cDNA molecules. TCRdb analysed the 5' RACE reads with MiXCR anew, one entry per CDR3 protein. The repertoire holds 50,000 to 80,000 distinct CDR3 sequences, with 4.9% as singletons. The sample comprised whole blood. The chain links TRBV6-5 to TRBJ1-2; D uncertain. This clonotype originated in an adult who was a healthcare worker with PCR-confirmed SARS-CoV-2 infection or an uninfected control (not recorded which). CDR3 DNA: TGTGCCAGCAGTTACTCCCGGGCGGATGGCTACACCTTC. Translating it yields CASSYSRADGYTF.